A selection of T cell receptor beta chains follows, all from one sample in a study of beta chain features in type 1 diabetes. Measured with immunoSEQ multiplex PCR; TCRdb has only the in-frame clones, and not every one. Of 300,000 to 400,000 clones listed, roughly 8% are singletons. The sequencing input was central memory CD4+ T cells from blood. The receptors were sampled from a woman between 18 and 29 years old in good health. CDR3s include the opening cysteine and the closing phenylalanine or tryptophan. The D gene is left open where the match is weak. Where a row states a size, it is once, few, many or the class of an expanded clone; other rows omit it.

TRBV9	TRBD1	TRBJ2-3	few	CASSVLQGADTQYF	TGTGCCAGCAGCGTGCTACAGGGGGCGGATACGCAGTATTTT
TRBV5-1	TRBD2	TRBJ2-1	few	CASSLASGIRDEQFF	TGCGCCAGCAGCCTTGCTAGCGGGATACGCGATGAGCAGTTCTTC
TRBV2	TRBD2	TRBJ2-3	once	CASISLLAASTDTQYF	TGTGCCAGCATCAGCCTACTAGCGGCTAGCACAGATACGCAGTATTTT
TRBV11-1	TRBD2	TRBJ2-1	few	CASRSSGDEQFF	TGTGCCAGCAGGTCTAGCGGGGATGAGCAGTTCTTC
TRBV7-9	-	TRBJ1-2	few	CASSLTALGTF	TGTGCCAGCAGCTTGACAGCCCTCGGCACCTTC
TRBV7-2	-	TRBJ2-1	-	CASSHGGHNEQFF	TGTGCCAGCAGTCATGGCGGTCACAATGAGCAGTTCTTC
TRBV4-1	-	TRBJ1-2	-	CASSQAEKTGYTF	TGCGCCAGCAGCCAAGCTGAGAAGACGGGCTACACCTTC
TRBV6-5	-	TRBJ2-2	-	CASSYRQAGELFF	TGTGCCAGCAGTTACCGGCAGGCCGGGGAGCTGTTTTTT
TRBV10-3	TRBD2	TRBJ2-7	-	CAISEGLAGVRYEQYF	TGTGCCATCAGTGAGGGACTAGCGGGAGTCCGATACGAGCAGTACTTC
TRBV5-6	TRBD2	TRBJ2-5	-	CASSLPSGEYQETQYF	TGTGCCAGCAGCTTACCTAGCGGGGAGTACCAAGAGACCCAGTACTTC
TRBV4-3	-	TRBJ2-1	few	CASSQDERSYNEQFF	TGCGCCAGCAGCCAAGATGAGCGGTCCTACAATGAGCAGTTCTTC
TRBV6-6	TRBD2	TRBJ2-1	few	CASSYSSGRDNEQFF	TGTGCCAGCAGTTACTCTAGCGGGAGGGACAATGAGCAGTTCTTC
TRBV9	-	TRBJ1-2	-	CASSVGGDRYGYTF	TGTGCCAGCAGCGTAGGTGGGGATCGGTATGGCTACACCTTC
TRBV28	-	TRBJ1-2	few	CASSLIGRARNYGYTF	TGTGCCAGCAGTTTAATCGGCAGGGCCCGAAACTATGGCTACACCTTC
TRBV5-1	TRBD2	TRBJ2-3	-	CASSLVLAGRTSTDTQYF	TGCGCCAGCAGCTTGGTACTAGCGGGAAGGACAAGCACAGATACGCAGTATTTT
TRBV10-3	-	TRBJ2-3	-	CAIEAKGTDTQYF	TGTGCCATCGAGGCGAAGGGCACAGATACGCAGTATTTT
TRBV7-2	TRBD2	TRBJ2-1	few	CASSPQSGDEQFF	TGTGCCAGCAGCCCCCAGAGCGGGGATGAGCAGTTCTTC
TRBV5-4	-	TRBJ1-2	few	CASSLQGTNYGYTF	TGTGCCAGCAGCTTGCAGGGTACTAACTATGGCTACACCTTC
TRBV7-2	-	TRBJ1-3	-	CASSSSGTIYF	TGTGCCAGCAGCTCTAGTGGCACCATATATTTT
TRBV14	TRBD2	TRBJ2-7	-	CASKRDGYEQYF	TGTGCCAGCAAGCGGGACGGATACGAGCAGTACTTC
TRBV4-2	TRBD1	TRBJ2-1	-	CASSKGRTGGYEQFF	TGTGCCAGCAGCAAGGGGCGGACAGGGGGCTATGAGCAGTTCTTC
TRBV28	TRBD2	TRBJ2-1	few	CASSLTSGRSYEQFF	TGTGCCAGCAGTCTGACTAGCGGGAGATCTTATGAGCAGTTCTTC
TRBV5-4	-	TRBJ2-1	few	CASSLVSPYNEQFF	TGTGCCAGCAGCTTGGTTAGTCCCTACAATGAGCAGTTCTTC
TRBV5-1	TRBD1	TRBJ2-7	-	CASSPNFYRGKNYEQYF	TGCGCCAGCAGCCCAAACTTCTACAGGGGCAAGAACTACGAGCAGTACTTC
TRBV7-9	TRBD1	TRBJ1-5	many	CASSTTGAPQPQHF	TGTGCCAGCAGCACAACAGGGGCCCCTCAGCCCCAGCATTTT
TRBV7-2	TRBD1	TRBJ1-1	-	CASSLTARTGRNTEAFF	TGTGCCAGCAGCTTAACGGCCAGGACAGGGCGTAACACTGAAGCTTTCTTT
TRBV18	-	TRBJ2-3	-	CASSQSLGTDTQYF	TGTGCCAGCTCCCAGTCCCTAGGCACAGATACGCAGTATTTT
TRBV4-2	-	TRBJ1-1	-	CASSPDSMNTEAFF	TGTGCCAGCAGCCCGGACAGCATGAACACTGAAGCTTTCTTT
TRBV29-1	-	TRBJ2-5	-	CSVELLETQYF	TGCAGCGTTGAACTATTAGAGACCCAGTACTTC
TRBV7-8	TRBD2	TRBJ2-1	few	CASSFLRLANNEQFF	TGTGCCAGCAGCTTTTTGCGACTAGCGAACAATGAGCAGTTCTTC
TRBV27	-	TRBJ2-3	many	CASRTVTDTQYF	TGTGCCAGCAGGACTGTCACAGATACGCAGTATTTT
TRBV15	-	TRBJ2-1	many	CATSTYNEQFF	TGTGCCACCAGCACCTACAATGAGCAGTTCTTC
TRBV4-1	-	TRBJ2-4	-	CASSHKNTGHGSVIQYF	TGCGCCAGCAGCCATAAAAACACGGGACACGGGTCTGTCATTCAGTACTTC
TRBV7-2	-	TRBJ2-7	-	CASSLAWQGTEQYF	TGTGCCAGCAGCTTAGCGTGGCAAGGAACCGAGCAGTACTTC
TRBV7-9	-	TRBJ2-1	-	CASSLFWTRPYNEQFF	TGTGCCAGCAGCTTGTTTTGGACCCGGCCCTACAATGAGCAGTTCTTC
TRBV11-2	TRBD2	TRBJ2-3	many	CASSTRLAGAPDTQYF	TGTGCCAGCAGCACCCGACTAGCGGGAGCCCCAGATACGCAGTATTTT
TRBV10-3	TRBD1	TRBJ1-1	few	CAISGYRGRVTEAFF	TGTGCCATCAGTGGATACAGGGGGCGCGTCACTGAAGCTTTCTTT
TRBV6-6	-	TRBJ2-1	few	CASSYDLRYSNEQFF	TGTGCCAGCAGTTACGACCTTCGATACAGCAATGAGCAGTTCTTC
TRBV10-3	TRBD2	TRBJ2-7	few	CAIRGQLANEQYF	TGTGCCATCAGAGGCCAACTAGCGAACGAGCAGTACTTC
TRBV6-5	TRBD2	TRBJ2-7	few	CASSYSGTSGMYEQYF	TGTGCCAGCAGTTACTCAGGGACTAGCGGGATGTACGAGCAGTACTTC
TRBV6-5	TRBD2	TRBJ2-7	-	CASRGRTSGPYEQYF	TGTGCCAGCAGAGGACGGACTAGCGGCCCGTACGAGCAGTACTTC
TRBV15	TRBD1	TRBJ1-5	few	CATSRGTGGNQPQHF	TGTGCCACCAGCAGAGGGACAGGGGGGAATCAGCCCCAGCATTTT
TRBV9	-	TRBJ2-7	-	CASSDQKTTYYEQYF	TGTGCCAGCAGCGACCAGAAGACTACATACTACGAGCAGTACTTC
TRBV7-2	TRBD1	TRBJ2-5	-	CASSLRGQVAETQYF	TGTGCCAGCAGCTTACGGGGACAGGTCGCGGAGACCCAGTACTTC
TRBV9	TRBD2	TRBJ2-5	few	CASNEGGQETQYF	TGTGCCAGCAATGAGGGAGGGCAAGAGACCCAGTACTTC
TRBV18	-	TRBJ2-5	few	CASARPPGAETQYF	TGTGCCAGCGCCCGGCCGCCAGGGGCAGAGACCCAGTACTTC
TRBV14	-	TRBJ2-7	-	CASSQIRGPTYEQYF	TGTGCCAGCAGCCAGATCAGGGGTCCCACCTACGAGCAGTACTTC
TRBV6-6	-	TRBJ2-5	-	CASSDQQLRETQYF	TGTGCCAGCAGCGATCAGCAGTTGAGGGAGACCCAGTACTTC
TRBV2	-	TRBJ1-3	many	CASSGGTGNTIYF	TGTGCCAGCAGTGGGGGGACTGGAAACACCATATATTTT
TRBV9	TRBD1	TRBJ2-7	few	CASSVAGETGAPYEQYF	TGTGCCAGCAGCGTAGCGGGGGAGACAGGGGCACCCTACGAGCAGTACTTC
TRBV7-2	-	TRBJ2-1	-	CASSSTSYNEQFF	TGTGCCAGCAGCTCCACTAGTTACAATGAGCAGTTCTTC
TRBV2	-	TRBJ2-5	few	CASSEYVSQETQYF	TGTGCCAGCAGTGAATATGTCAGTCAAGAGACCCAGTACTTC
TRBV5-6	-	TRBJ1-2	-	CASSLTANYGYTF	TGTGCCAGCAGCTTGACAGCTAACTATGGCTACACCTTC
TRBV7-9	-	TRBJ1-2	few	CASSLSQGVYGYTF	TGTGCCAGCAGCTTGTCGCAGGGAGTCTATGGCTACACCTTC
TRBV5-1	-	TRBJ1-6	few	CASSAGWGDTNNSPLHF	TGCGCCAGCAGCGCCGGTTGGGGCGACACAAATAATTCACCCCTCCACTTT
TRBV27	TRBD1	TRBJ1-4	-	CASARPGQQGKLFF	TGTGCCAGCGCCCGACCGGGACAGCAAGGAAAACTGTTTTTT
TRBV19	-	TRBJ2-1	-	CASSTPISGSYNEQFF	TGTGCCAGTAGTACCCCGATTAGCGGTTCATACAATGAGCAGTTCTTC
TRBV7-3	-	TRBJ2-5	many	CASSSGAWETQYF	TGTGCCAGCAGCTCCGGGGCCTGGGAGACCCAGTACTTC
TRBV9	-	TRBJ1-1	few	CASSPGVVRAEAFF	TGTGCCAGCAGCCCAGGTGTAGTTAGGGCTGAAGCTTTCTTT
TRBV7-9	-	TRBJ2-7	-	CASSSIRDTNYEQYF	TGTGCCAGCAGCTCGATCCGGGACACCAACTACGAGCAGTACTTC